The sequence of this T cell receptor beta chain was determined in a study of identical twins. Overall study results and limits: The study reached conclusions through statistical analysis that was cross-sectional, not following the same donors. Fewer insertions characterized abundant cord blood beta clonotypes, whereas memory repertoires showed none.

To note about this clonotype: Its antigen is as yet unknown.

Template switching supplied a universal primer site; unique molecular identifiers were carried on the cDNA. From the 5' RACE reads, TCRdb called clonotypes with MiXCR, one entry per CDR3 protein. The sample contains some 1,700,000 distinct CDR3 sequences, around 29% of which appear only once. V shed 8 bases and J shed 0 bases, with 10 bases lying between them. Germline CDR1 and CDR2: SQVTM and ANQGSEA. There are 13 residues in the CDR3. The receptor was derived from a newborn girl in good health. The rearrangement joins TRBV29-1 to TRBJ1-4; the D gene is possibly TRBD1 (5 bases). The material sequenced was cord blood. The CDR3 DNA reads TGCAGCTTTCCGGGGGCAACTAATGAAAAACTGTTTTTT. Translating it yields CSFPGATNEKLFF.